This TCR beta chain derives from a study of Graves' ophthalmopathy and Graves' hyperthyroidism. Overall study results and limits: Clonotypes were expanded in thyroid at above 0.001 frequency, and most also appeared in blood.

Other autoimmune disease, uncontrolled infection, pregnancy and lactation led to exclusion. Physicians reached a diagnosis by relying on clinical symptoms, serum thyroxine, TRAb, thyroid ultrasound and orbital computed tomography. PBMCs were density-gradient isolated from roughly 10 ml fresh blood. There are a few counts of this clonotype. What it recognizes is unknown. Germline V CDR1 and CDR2: DFQATT, SNEGSKA (reference sequence). V lost 8 bases and J lost 3; bases outside the gene matches: 14. The CDR3 sequence is 16 residues long. RNA transcripts yielded amplified TCR beta CDR3 regions. The library came from an HTBI-primed first-round RT-PCR and a second-round multiplex PCR. TCRdb redid the calling of the multiplex PCR reads with MiXCR, one entry per CDR3 protein. The table shows about 700,000 distinct CDR3 sequences, with roughly 40% occurring only once.

The sample comprised peripheral blood. The chain has TRBV20-1 and TRBJ2-7; the match to TRBD2 covers 12 bases. This clonotype was obtained from an adult man with Graves' ophthalmopathy. Here the CDR3 DNA reads TGCAGTATAGGGCTAGCGGGAGGGCAAACGGTCTACGAGCAGTACTTC. Residues: CSIGLAGGQTVYEQYF.